This T cell receptor beta chain comes out of a study of cytomegalovirus exposure and HLA in healthy donors. Study results and caveats: Later, an analysis found that TCR clusters from the first cohort tended to co-occur in the 95 to 150 validation repertoires. Some TCR beta chains (roughly 160 of them) were listed as cytomegalovirus-associated. Reports showed the classifier diagnosing cytomegalovirus status with high specificity and sensitivity.

Remarks on this clone: Its antigen is unidentified.

Germline V gives CDR1 MRHNA, CDR2 SNTAGT. The CDR3 loop spans 13 amino acids. V lost 5 bases and J 3 bases, leaving 11 bases between the germline ends. TCRdb's copy holds only in-frame clones and misses some; the assay was immunoSEQ multiplex PCR. The sample lists 140,000 or so clones, approximately 90% occurring once. Sequencing was performed on PBMCs. The TCR sequence derives from a man aged 18-30 years in good health and CMV-seropositive. The J gene is TRBJ2-7, the V gene TRBV6-4, with a possible D match to TRBD1 (5 bases). Written as DNA, the CDR3 is TGTGCCAGCAGTCTTCAGGGCCTCTACGAGCAGTACTTC. Its protein product is CASSLQGLYEQYF.